The 31 T cell receptor beta chains below come from one sample, sequenced in a study of blood T cells in healthy people across ages. Primed by a sample-barcoded 5' primer and a J-beta primer mix, a second PCR proceeded for about 7 to 11 cycles. From the 5' RACE reads, TCRdb called clonotypes with MiXCR, one entry per CDR3 protein. This sample has approximately 800,000 distinct CDR3 sequences, with approximately 59% found just once. Sequencing was done on a sample of blood. These receptor sequences come from a man under 40 in good health.

Only one count was recorded for this clonotype. The chain's CDR3 is CASRNLGGEQYF. CDR3 coding DNA: TGTGCCAGCAGAAACTTGGGGGGTGAGCAGTACTTC. V and J are TRBV2 and TRBJ2-7, with D perhaps TRBD2 (6 bases). CDR1 is SNHLY, CDR2 FYNNEI, per germline. The CDR3 is made up of 12 amino acids. V was cut by 6 bases and J by 7 bases, with 13 bases left in between.

The chain links TRBV6-6 to TRBJ2-5; 9 bases align to TRBD2. The germline V gene has CDR1 MNHNY and CDR2 SVGAGI (reference sequence). The V segment lost 5 bases and the J segment 3 bases; nucleotides outside the gene matches: 4. The length of the CDR3 is 14 residues. The CDR3 coding sequence is TGTGCCAGCAGTGCGACTAGCGGTGAAGAGACCCAGTACTTC. This sequence encodes CASSATSGEETQYF.

The chain recombines TRBV20-1 with TRBJ2-5, with 8 bases that match TRBD2. This CDR3 is built from 15 residues. With V trimmed by 1 base and J by 1 base, 5 bases remained unmatched. Germline V gene sequence: CDR1 DFQATT, CDR2 SNEGSKA (reference sequence). For the CDR3, the DNA is TGCAGTGCTAGAGGAGCGGGGGCCTTCCAAGAGACCCAGTACTTC. Translation: CSARGAGAFQETQYF.

J is TRBJ2-1 and V is TRBV14; D is unresolved. The CDR3 length is 13 residues. V lost 6 bases to trimming and J lost 5 bases, with 11 bases between them. Germline V gives CDR1 SGHDN, CDR2 FVKESK. This CDR3 is CASSKWQNNEQFF. The CDR3 DNA sequence: TGTGCCAGCAGTAAATGGCAGAACAATGAGCAGTTCTTC.

The genes are TRBV4-3 and TRBJ2-1; D remains ambiguous. Germline V gene data show CDR1 as LGHNA and CDR2 as YSLEER. CDR3 length equals 18 residues. Between the trimmed V and J ends, which lost 0 bases and 2 bases, there was a span of 17 bases. The CDR3 nucleotides read TGCGCCAGCAGCCAAGAAGCAGTACCGAAGGCAGCCTACAATGAGCAGTTCTTC. Protein sequence: CASSQEAVPKAAYNEQFF.

This chain uses TRBV11-2 with TRBJ1-2, with D possibly being TRBD1 (5 bases). Per the germline V gene, CDR1 is SGHAT and CDR2 is FQNNGV. V lost 5 bases to trimming and J lost 1 base, with 14 bases between them. The CDR3 extends over 15 amino acids. The CDR3 nucleotides are TGTGCCAGCAGCAGTGACAGTCGTCTTAACTATGGCTACACCTTC. Its protein product is CASSSDSRLNYGYTF.

The genes are TRBV4-2 and TRBJ2-3; 9 nucleotides agree with TRBD2. Unmatched junction bases numbered 13, after V lost 0 bases and J lost 6 bases. The CDR3 runs to 18 residues. Germline V gene sequence: CDR1 LGHNA, CDR2 YNFKEQ. CDR3 sequence (DNA): TGTGCCAGCAGCCAAGATCTAGGGACTAGCTTGTCGGTGGATACGCAGTATTTT. Translated: CASSQDLGTSLSVDTQYF.

As DNA, the CDR3 is TGCGCCAGCAGAGGTAGCGGGGGGGCATCGATTGAGCAGTTCTTC. This gives the protein CASRGSGGASIEQFF. The genes are TRBV5-1 and TRBJ2-1, with 11 bases aligning to TRBD2. Germline CDR1 reads SGHRS; CDR2 reads YFSETQ. This CDR3 region has 15 residues. With V trimmed by 5 bases and J by 9 bases, 10 bases remained unmatched.

This rearrangement joins TRBV12-3 or TRBV12-4 to TRBJ1-6; a possible D gene is TRBD1 (6 bases). The V end was cut by 5 bases, the J end by 7 bases, with 12 bases between. The CDR3 length is 14 residues. The chain's CDR3 is CASSGGYLNSPLHF. DNA for the CDR3: TGTGCCAGCAGTGGGGGCTACTTAAATTCACCCCTCCACTTT.

The J gene is TRBJ2-3, the V gene TRBV5-1, with D perhaps being TRBD1 or TRBD2 (5 bases each). Germline CDR1 SGHRS, CDR2 YFSETQ. This CDR3 contains 18 residues. The germline V and J ends were trimmed by 0 bases and 0 bases, with 17 bases remaining between them. The CDR3 bases are TGCGCCAGCAGCTTGGTTGGGAGCAGGGTAGCGAGCACAGATACGCAGTATTTT. This encodes CASSLVGSRVASTDTQYF.

This clonotype was counted between two and nine times. The chain uses TRBV5-1 and TRBJ2-5; 9 bases are a match to TRBD2. Germline V CDR1 and CDR2: SGHRS, YFSETQ. Trimming at V came to 2 bases and at J to 1 base, leaving 6 bases not matched to a gene. This CDR3 contains 16 residues. CDR3 loop: CASSLGIAGAQETQYF. In DNA, the CDR3 is TGCGCCAGCAGCTTAGGGATAGCGGGGGCCCAAGAGACCCAGTACTTC.

This clonotype occurred once. The J gene is TRBJ2-3, the V gene TRBV2, with a tentative D call TRBD2 (5 bases). The V gene lost 1 base and the J gene lost 3 bases, with 17 bases spanning the gap. Germline V lookup: CDR1 SNHLY, CDR2 FYNNEI. This CDR3 has 17 amino acids. This chain's CDR3 is CASSEGRKSRRTDTQYF. The CDR3 bases are TGTGCCAGCAGTGAAGGGCGCAAATCTCGGAGGACAGATACGCAGTATTTT.

The chain employs TRBV6-2 or TRBV6-3 and TRBJ2-1; 13 bases line up with TRBD2. Germline V gene lookup returns CDR1 MNHEY and CDR2 SVGEGT. The CDR3 extends over 16 amino acids. Germline trimming cut 6 bases from V and 7 bases from J; bases unmatched to any gene: 9. The CDR3 loop reads CASRPLLAGGPNEQFF. CDR3 sequence (DNA): TGTGCCAGCAGACCACTACTAGCGGGGGGGCCGAATGAGCAGTTCTTC.

The rearrangement uses TRBV10-3 and TRBJ1-5; no clear D. The germline V gene encodes CDR1 ENHRY and CDR2 SYGVKD. The CDR3 contains 14 residues. The V gene lost 0 bases and the J gene lost 3 bases, with 6 bases spanning the gap. The CDR3 reads CAISESRVNQPQHF. As DNA, the CDR3 is TGTGCCATCAGTGAGTCTCGTGTCAATCAGCCCCAGCATTTT.

Concerning this clonotype: At one end the junction does not follow the germline gene, possibly because of a read error. This chain uses TRBV4-2 with TRBJ2-7; tentatively, D is TRBD1 (7 bases). The CDR3 length is 17 residues. CDR1 is LGHNA, CDR2 YNFKEQ, per germline. The CDR3 bases are TGTGCCAGCAGCCAAGGGTCGGCGGGACAGTACTCCTACGAGCGGTACTTC. It yields the protein CASSQGSAGQYSYERYF.

This clonotype was picked up many times. The chain recombines TRBV3-1 with TRBJ2-1; perhaps TRBD2 as D (6 bases). V lost 0 bases and J 7 bases, leaving 7 bases between the germline ends. This CDR3 is built from 13 residues. Germline lookup yields CDR1 LGHDT and CDR2 YNNKEL (reference sequence). CDR3 loop: CASSQDAGNEQFF. For the CDR3, the DNA is TGTGCCAGCAGCCAAGACGCGGGGAATGAGCAGTTCTTC.

The chain has TRBV2 and TRBJ2-5, with D hard to call. V lost 7 bases to trimming and J lost 2 bases, with 17 bases between them. The CDR3 is 15 residues long. In germline, CDR1 is SNHLY, CDR2 FYNNEI. DNA of the CDR3: TGTGCCAGCAAGGATTTCCGGACGTCGCAAGAGACCCAGTACTTC. Protein sequence: CASKDFRTSQETQYF.

This clonotype showed up just once. This chain joins TRBV4-3 and TRBJ2-6, with 7 bases aligning to TRBD2. Losses at the gene ends were 0 bases for V and 2 bases for J; bases not matched to a gene: 4. CDR1 is LGHNA and CDR2 is YSLEER in the germline V gene. The CDR3 has 17 amino acids. The CDR3 DNA is TGCGCCAGCAGCCAAGAAGGGAGGGCGCCTGGGGCCAACGTCCTGACTTTC. Amino acid sequence: CASSQEGRAPGANVLTF.

This chain uses TRBV20-1 with TRBJ2-7; D is ambiguous. Looked up from germline, CDR1 is DFQATT and CDR2 is SNEGSKA (reference sequence). This CDR3 region has 13 residues. The V end lost 0 bases, the J end lost 4 bases, and 10 bases lay between the germline ends. CDR3 in DNA: TGCAGTGCTAGAGATCAGTGGCGGTACGAGCAGTACTTC. It is translated as CSARDQWRYEQYF.

Concerning this clonotype itself: The junction departs from the called germline gene at one end, perhaps through a read error. The chain couples TRBV6-1 to TRBJ2-5; D perhaps matches TRBD1 (7 bases). The CDR3 covers 13 residues. Germline CDR1 MNHNS, CDR2 SASEGT. The CDR3 DNA follows: TGTGCCACCGGGGGACAGTACCAAGGGACCCAGTACTTC. This sequence encodes CATGGQYQGTQYF.

CDR3 in amino acids: CSATLGELAGGPQETQYF. The CDR3 nucleotides are TGCAGTGCTACCCTCGGGGAGCTAGCGGGGGGGCCCCAAGAGACCCAGTACTTC. The genes are TRBV20-1 and TRBJ2-5; TRBD2 aligns across 12 bases. V was pared by 4 bases and J by 1 base, with 13 bases of the junction left unmatched. The CDR3 has 18 amino acids. The V gene's germline CDR1 is DFQATT and CDR2 SNEGSKA (reference sequence).

The chain carries TRBV12-3 or TRBV12-4 and TRBJ1-2, with a tentative D call TRBD1 (6 bases). The CDR3 runs to 14 residues. The V end was cut by 6 bases, the J end by 4 bases, with 15 bases between. In DNA form, the CDR3 reads TGTGCCAGCAGAAAAACAGGGTTGGGCTATGGCTACACCTTC. This translates into CASRKTGLGYGYTF.

This clonotype was observed a handful of times. This rearrangement joins TRBV29-1 to TRBJ2-1, with 9 bases identical to TRBD2. V shed 1 base and J 4 bases; nucleotides not matched to a gene: 5. Per germline, CDR1 SQVTM and CDR2 ANQGSEA. The CDR3 is 15 residues long. This chain's CDR3 is CSVEGASGVYNEQFF. In nucleotides, the CDR3 is TGCAGCGTTGAAGGGGCTAGCGGGGTTTACAATGAGCAGTTCTTC.

V and J are TRBV10-3 and TRBJ2-5, with D perhaps TRBD1 (6 bases). The CDR3 consists of 13 residues. Germline V lookup: CDR1 ENHRY, CDR2 SYGVKD. The germline V and J ends were trimmed by 2 bases and 4 bases, with 8 bases remaining between them. In nucleotides, the CDR3 is TGTGCCATCAGTGAGCGACAGGTAGAGACCCAGTACTTC. It yields the protein CAISERQVETQYF.

V usage is TRBV7-2 and J usage is TRBJ1-6; no reliable D call. Germline CDR1 is SGHTA and CDR2 is FQGNSA. The CDR3 is made up of 13 amino acids. V was trimmed by 3 bases and J by 8 bases, leaving 8 bases between them. The CDR3, as DNA: TGTGCCAGCAGCTTCTTAGGAGATTCACCCCTCCACTTT. It specifies CASSFLGDSPLHF.

This chain uses TRBV29-1 with TRBJ2-5; 8 positions match TRBD1. CDR3 length equals 15 residues. The V segment lost 0 bases and the J segment 5 bases; nucleotides outside the gene matches: 8. Germline CDR1 SQVTM, CDR2 ANQGSEA. CDR3 residues: CSVEDRDRGDETQYF. The CDR3 nucleotides are TGCAGCGTTGAAGATAGAGACAGGGGAGACGAGACCCAGTACTTC.

In this sample, this clonotype turned up once. This rearrangement joins TRBV6-2 or TRBV6-3 to TRBJ2-1, with 8 bases aligning to TRBD2. There are 14 residues in the CDR3. Germline V gene lookup returns CDR1 MNHEY and CDR2 SVGEGT. The V segment lost 6 bases and the J segment 7 bases; nucleotides outside the gene matches: 8. In DNA, the CDR3 is TGTGCCAGCAGCCTCGGGGGGGCACGGAATGAGCAGTTCTTC. Translation gives CASSLGGARNEQFF.

V is TRBV20-1 and J is TRBJ1-2, with D possibly matching TRBD1 (6 bases). The germline CDR1 and CDR2 sequences are DFQATT and SNEGSKA (reference sequence). V lost 3 bases and J lost 3, with 11 bases in between. The CDR3 runs 13 residues. For the CDR3, the DNA is TGCAGTGCTAGCGGGGGGGCGGACTATGGCTACACCTTC. Residues: CSASGGADYGYTF.

V gene TRBV13 combines with J gene TRBJ2-4; tentatively, D is TRBD2 (6 bases). The DNA matches TRBJ2-7 better at its end, which makes the J call doubtful. In germline, CDR1 is PRHDT, CDR2 FYEKMQ (reference sequence). This CDR3 comprises 12 residues. DNA for the CDR3: TGTGCCAGCAAGATCGGGAGCTACGAGCAGTACTTC. This translates into CASKIGSYEQYF.

The chain links TRBV15 to TRBJ2-7; possibly TRBD2 for D (6 bases). V dropped 1 base and J dropped 5 bases, with 21 bases sitting between them. Germline CDR1 is LNHNV and CDR2 is YYDKDF (reference sequence). The CDR3 runs to 17 residues. CDR3 protein: CATSRGTAGDSSNEQYF. The CDR3 bases are TGTGCCACCAGCAGAGGGACTGCTGGGGACTCCTCGAACGAGCAGTACTTC.

In DNA, the CDR3 is TGTGCCAGCAGCTTAGCGCCTAGGGGGAATGCGCAGTATTTT. Its protein is CASSLAPRGNAQYF. The chain employs TRBV7-2 and TRBJ2-3; D perhaps matches TRBD1 (6 bases). Germline-derived CDR1 and CDR2 are SGHTA and FQGNSA. V was trimmed by 0 bases and J by 10 bases, leaving 14 bases between them. The CDR3 spans 14 residues.